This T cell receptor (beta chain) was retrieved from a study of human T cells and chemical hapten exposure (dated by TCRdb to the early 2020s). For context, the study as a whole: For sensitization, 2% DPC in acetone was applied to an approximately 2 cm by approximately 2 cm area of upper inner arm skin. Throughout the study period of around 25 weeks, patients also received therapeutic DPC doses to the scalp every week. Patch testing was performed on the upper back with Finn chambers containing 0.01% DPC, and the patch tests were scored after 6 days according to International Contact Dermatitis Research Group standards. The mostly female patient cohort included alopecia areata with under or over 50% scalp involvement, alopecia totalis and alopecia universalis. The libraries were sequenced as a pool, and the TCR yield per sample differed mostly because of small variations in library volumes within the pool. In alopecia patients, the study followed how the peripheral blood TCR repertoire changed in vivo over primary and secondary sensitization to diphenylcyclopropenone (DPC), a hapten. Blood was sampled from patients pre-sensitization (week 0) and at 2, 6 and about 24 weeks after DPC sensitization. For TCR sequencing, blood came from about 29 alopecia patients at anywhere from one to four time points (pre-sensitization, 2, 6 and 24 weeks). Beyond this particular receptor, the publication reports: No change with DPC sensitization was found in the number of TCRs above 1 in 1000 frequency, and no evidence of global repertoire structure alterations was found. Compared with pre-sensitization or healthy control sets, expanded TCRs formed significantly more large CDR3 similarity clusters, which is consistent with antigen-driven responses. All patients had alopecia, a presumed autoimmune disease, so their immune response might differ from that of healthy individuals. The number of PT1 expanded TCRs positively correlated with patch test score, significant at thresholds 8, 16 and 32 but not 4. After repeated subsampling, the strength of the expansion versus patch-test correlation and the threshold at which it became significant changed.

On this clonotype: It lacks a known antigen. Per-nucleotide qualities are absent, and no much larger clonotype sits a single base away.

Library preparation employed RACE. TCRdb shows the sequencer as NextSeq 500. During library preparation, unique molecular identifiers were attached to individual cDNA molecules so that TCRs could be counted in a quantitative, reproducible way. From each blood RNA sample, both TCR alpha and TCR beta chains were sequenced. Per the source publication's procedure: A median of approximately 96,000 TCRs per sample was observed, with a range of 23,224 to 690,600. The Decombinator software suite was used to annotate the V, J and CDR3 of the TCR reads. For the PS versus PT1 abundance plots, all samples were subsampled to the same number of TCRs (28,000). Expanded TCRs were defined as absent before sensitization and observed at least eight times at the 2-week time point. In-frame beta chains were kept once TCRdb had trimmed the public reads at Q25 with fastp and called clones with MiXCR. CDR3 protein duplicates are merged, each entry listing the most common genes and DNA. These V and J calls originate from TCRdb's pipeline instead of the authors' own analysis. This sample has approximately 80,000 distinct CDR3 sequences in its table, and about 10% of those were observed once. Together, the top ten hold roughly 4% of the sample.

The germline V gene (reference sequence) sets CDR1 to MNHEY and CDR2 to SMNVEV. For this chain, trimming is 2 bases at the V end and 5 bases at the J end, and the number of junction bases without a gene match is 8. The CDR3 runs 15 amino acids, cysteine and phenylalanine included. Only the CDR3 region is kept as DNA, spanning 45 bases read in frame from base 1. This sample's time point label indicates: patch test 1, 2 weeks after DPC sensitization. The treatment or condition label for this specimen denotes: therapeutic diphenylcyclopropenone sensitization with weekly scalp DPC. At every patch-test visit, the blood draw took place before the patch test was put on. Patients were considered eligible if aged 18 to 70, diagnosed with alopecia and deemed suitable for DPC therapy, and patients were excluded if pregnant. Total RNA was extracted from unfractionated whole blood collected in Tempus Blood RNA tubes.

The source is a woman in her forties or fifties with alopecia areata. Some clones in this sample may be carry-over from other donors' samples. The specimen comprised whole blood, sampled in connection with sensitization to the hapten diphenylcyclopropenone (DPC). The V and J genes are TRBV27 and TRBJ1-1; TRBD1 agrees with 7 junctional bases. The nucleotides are TGTGCCAGCAGTTTAAGGCGCAGGGGGATAACTGAAGCTTTCTTT. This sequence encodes CASSLRRRGITEAFF.